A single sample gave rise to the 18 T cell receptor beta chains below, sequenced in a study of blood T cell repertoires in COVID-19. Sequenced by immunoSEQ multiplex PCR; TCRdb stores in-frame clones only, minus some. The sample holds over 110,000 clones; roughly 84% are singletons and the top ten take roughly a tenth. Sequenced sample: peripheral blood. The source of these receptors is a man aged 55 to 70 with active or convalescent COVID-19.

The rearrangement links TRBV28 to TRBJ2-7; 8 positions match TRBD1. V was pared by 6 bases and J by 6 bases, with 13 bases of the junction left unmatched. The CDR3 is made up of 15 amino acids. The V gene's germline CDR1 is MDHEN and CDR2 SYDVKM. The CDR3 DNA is TGTGCCAGCAGCTGGGCCGGGACAGGTAACGGCGAGCAGTACGTC. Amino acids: CASSWAGTGNGEQYV.

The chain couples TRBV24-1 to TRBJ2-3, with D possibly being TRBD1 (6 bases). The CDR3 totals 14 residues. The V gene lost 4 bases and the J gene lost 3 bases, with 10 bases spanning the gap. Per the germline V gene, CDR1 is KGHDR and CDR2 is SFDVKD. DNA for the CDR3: TGTGCCACCAGTGACCCGGGACAAACAGATACGCAGTATTTT. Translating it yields CATSDPGQTDTQYF.

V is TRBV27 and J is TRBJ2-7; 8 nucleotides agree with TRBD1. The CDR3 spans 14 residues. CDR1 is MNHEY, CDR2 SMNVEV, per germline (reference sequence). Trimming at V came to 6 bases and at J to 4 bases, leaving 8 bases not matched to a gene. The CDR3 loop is CASSSIGTGYEQYV. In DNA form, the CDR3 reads TGTGCCAGCAGCAGTATTGGGACAGGTTACGAGCAGTACGTC.

CDR3 sequence: CASSLDQNNYGYTF. The CDR3 DNA sequence: TGTGCCAGCAGCTTAGATCAGAATAACTATGGCTACACCTTC. This chain links TRBV7-2 with TRBJ1-2, with D unclear. CDR3 length: 14 residues. Germline assignment: CDR1 SGHTA and CDR2 FQGNSA. V was clipped by 1 base and J by 1 base, with 7 bases between them.

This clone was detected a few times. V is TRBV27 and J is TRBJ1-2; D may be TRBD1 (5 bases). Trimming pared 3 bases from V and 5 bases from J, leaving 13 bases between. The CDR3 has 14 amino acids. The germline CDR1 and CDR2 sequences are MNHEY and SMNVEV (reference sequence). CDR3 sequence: CASSLQGVGYGYTF. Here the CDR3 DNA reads TGTGCCAGCAGTTTGCAGGGTGTTGGATATGGCTACACCTTC.

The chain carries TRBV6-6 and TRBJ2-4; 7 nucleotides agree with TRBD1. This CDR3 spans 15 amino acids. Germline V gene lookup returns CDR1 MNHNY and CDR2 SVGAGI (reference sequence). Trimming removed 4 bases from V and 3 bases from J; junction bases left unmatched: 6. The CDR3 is CASSSSDRIKNIQYF. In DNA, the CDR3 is TGTGCCAGCAGTTCCTCGGACAGGATCAAAAACATTCAGTACTTC.

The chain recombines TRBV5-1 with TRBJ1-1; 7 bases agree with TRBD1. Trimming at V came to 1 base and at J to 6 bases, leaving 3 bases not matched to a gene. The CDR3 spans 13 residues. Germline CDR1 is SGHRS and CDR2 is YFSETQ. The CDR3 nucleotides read TGCGCCAGCAGCTTGAGACAGGGACCTGAAGCTTTCTTT. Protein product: CASSLRQGPEAFF.

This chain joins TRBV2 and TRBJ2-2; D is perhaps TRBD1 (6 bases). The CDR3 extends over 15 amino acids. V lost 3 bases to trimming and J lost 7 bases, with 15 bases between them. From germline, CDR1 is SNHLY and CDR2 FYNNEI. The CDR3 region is CASSDTGLGSGELFF. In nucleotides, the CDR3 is TGTGCCAGCAGTGATACAGGGTTGGGAAGCGGGGAGCTGTTTTTT.

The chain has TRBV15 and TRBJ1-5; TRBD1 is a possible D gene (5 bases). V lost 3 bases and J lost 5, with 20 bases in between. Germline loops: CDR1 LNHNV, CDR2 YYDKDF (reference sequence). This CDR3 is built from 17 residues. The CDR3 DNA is TGTGCCACCAGCAGCACCTTCTGGGGCAGGGAGGATCAGCCCCAGCATTTT. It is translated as CATSSTFWGREDQPQHF.

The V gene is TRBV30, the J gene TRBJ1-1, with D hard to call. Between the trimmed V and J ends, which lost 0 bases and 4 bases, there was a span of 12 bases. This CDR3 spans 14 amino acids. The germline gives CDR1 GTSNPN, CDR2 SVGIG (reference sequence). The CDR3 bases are TGTGCCTGGAGTGTGTCCGGCGGGAGCACTGAAGCTTTCTTT. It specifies CAWSVSGGSTEAFF.

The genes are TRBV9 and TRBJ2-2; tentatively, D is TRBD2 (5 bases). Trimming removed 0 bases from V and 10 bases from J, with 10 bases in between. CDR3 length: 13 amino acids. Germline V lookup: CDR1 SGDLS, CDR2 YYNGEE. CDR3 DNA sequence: TGTGCCAGCAGCGTAGGGGTCGGGGTGGAGCTGTTTTTT. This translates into CASSVGVGVELFF.

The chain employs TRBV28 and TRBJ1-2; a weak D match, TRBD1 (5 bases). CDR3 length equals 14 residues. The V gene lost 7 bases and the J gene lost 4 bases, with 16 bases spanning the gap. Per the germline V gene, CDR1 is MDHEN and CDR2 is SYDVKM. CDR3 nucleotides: TGTGCCAGCACCGGAGCAGGGATTGCCTATGGCTACACCTTC. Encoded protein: CASTGAGIAYGYTF.

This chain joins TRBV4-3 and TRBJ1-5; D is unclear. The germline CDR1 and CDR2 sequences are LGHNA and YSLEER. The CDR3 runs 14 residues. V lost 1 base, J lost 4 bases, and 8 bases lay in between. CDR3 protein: CASSQVWQNQPQHF. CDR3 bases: TGCGCCAGCAGCCAAGTATGGCAGAATCAGCCCCAGCATTTT.

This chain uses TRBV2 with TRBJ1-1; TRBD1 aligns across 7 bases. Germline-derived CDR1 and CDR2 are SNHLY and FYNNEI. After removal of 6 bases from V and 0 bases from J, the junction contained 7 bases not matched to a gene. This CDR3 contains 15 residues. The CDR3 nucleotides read TGTGCCAGCAGGGCCATGGGACAGATGAACACTGAAGCTTTCTTT. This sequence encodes CASRAMGQMNTEAFF.

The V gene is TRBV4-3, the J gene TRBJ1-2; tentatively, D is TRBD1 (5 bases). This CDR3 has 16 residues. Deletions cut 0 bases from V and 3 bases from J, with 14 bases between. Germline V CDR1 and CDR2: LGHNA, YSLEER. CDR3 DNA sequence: TGCGCCAGCAGCCAAGATTGGTCGGGGGGTGACTATGGCTACACCTTC. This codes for CASSQDWSGGDYGYTF.

The CDR3 bases are TGTGCCAGCAGCTCCCGGGGGGGAATAGGGGCTTTCTTT. The encoded protein is CASSSRGGIGAFF. The rearrangement uses TRBV7-9 and TRBJ1-1; D is perhaps TRBD1 (5 bases). V was trimmed by 4 bases and J by 11 bases, leaving 17 bases between them. The CDR3 is 13 amino acids. The V gene's germline CDR1 is SEHNR and CDR2 FQNEAQ (reference sequence). Looking up the rest from reference TRBV7-9 and TRBJ1-1 gives the full variable domain: DTGVSQNPRHKITKRGQNVTFRCDPISEHNRLYWYRQTLGQGPEFLTYFQNEAQLEKSRLLSDRFSAERPKGSFSTLEIQRTEQGDSAMYLCASSSRGGIGAFFGQGTRLTVV.

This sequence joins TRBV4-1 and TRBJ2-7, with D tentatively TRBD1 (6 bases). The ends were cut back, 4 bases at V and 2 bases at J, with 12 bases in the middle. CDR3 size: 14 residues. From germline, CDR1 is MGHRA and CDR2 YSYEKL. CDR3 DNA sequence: TGCGCCAGCAGCCCGGACAGTGTTACCTACGAGCAGTACTTC. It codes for CASSPDSVTYEQYF.

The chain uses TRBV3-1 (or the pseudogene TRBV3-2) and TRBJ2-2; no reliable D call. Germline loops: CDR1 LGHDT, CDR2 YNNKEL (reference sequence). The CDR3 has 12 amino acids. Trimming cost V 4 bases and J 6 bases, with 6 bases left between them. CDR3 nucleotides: TGTGCCAGCAGCCCCCGGGCCGGGGAGCTGTTTTTT. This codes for CASSPRAGELFF.